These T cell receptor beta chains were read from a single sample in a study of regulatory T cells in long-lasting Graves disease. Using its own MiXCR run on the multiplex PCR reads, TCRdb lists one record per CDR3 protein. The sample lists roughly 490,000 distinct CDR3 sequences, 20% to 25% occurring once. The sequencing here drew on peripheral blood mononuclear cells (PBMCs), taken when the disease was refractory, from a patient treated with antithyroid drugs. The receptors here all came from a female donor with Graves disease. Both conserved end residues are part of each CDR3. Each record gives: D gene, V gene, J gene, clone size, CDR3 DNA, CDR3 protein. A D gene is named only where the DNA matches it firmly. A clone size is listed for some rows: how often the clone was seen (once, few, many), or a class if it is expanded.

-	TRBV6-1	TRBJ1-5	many	TGTGCCAGCAACCAAGACGGGAATCAGCCCCAGCATTTT	CASNQDGNQPQHF
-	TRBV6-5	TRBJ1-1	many	TGTGCCAGCAGTTCCTCACAAAGCGCTGAAGCTTTCTTT	CASSSSQSAEAFF
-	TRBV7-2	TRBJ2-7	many	TGTGCCAGCAGCCCGGTTATACCGGGACGGAACTACGAGCAGTACTTC	CASSPVIPGRNYEQYF
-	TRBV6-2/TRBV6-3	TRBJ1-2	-	TGTGCCAGCAGTTACGATCAGACGGGGGAAATCTATGGCTACACCTTC	CASSYDQTGEIYGYTF
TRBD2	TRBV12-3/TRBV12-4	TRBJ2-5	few	TGTGCCAGCACCCCCCCAGGACTAGCGGGATTCAAGACCCAGTACTTC	CASTPPGLAGFKTQYF
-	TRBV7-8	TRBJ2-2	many	TGTGCCAGCAGCTTAAAGACGAACACCGGGGAGCTGTTTTTT	CASSLKTNTGELFF
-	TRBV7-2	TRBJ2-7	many	TGTGCCAGCAGCAGCCAGAGGGGGGTCTACGAGCAGTACTTC	CASSSQRGVYEQYF
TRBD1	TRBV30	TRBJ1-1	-	TGTGCCTGGAGTAAGGACAGGGGAACTGAAGCTTTCTTT	CAWSKDRGTEAFF
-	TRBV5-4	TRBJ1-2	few	TGTGCCAGCAGCCCCTTCTTCGACGGCTACACCTTC	CASSPFFDGYTF
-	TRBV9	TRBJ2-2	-	TGTGCCAGCAGCCCCCTAGCGTATGGCACCGGGGAGCTGTTTTTT	CASSPLAYGTGELFF
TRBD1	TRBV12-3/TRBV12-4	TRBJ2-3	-	TGTGCCAGCAGTTTAGCGACAGGGGTAAACCTTAGTCCCACAGATACGCAGTATTTT	CASSLATGVNLSPTDTQYF
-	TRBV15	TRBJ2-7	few	TGTGCCACCAGCAGAGACCGGTCTCTCGAGCAGTACTTC	CATSRDRSLEQYF
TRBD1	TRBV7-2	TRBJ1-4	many	TGTGCCAGCAGCCCCACGTTAGGGGGGGGACAGCCCAATGAAAAACTGTTTTTT	CASSPTLGGGQPNEKLFF
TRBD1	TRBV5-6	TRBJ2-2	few	TGTGCCAGCAGCTTGAAGGGGACAGGGGACACCGGGGAGCTGTTTTTT	CASSLKGTGDTGELFF
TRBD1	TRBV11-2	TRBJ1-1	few	TGTGCCAGCAGCCCTCCGACAGGGGTTGGCGAAGCTTTCTTT	CASSPPTGVGEAFF
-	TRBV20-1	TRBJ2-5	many	TGCAGTGCTAGGGCTGGGGGTAGTCAAGAGACCCAGTACTTC	CSARAGGSQETQYF
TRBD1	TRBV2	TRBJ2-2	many	TGTGCCAGCAGGAGGGGACAGCTCACCGGGGAGCTGTTTTTT	CASRRGQLTGELFF
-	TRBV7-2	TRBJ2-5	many	TGTGCCAGCAGCTTCCACAGGGAGGAGACCCAGTACTTC	CASSFHREETQYF
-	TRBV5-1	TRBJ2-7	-	TGCGCCAGCAGCTTGGCCGGGCAGCTCTACGAGCAGTACTTC	CASSLAGQLYEQYF
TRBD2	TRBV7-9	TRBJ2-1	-	TGTGCCAGCAGCCCTGGTGGACTAGCGGGGGTAAGCTCCTACAATGAGCAGTTCTTC	CASSPGGLAGVSSYNEQFF
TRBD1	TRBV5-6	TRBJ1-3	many	TGTGCCAGCAGCTTGGAGAGGGACAGGGAGTATTTT	CASSLERDREYF
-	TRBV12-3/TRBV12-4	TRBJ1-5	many	TGTGCCAGCAGTTTACAGGGGCCCCAGCATTTT	CASSLQGPQHF
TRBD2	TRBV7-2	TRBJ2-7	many	TGTGCCAGCAGCCGGAGCGGGGGCCTCTACGAGCAGTACTTC	CASSRSGGLYEQYF
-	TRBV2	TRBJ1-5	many	TGTGCCAGCAGTGAGGCGGGATGGGGCAATCAGCCCCAGCATTTT	CASSEAGWGNQPQHF
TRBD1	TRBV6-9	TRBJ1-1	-	TGTGCCAGCAGTTACTCAGGGGGGTCTGAAGCTTTCTTT	CASSYSGGSEAFF
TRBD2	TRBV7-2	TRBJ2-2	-	TGTGCCAGCAGCTTAGTAGGCGGGAGAACCGGGGAGCTGTTTTTT	CASSLVGGRTGELFF
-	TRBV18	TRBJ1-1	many	TGTGCCAGCAGTACCGGAAGGGACACTGAAGCTTTCTTT	CASSTGRDTEAFF
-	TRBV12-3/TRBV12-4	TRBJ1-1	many	TGTGCCAGCAGAGAGTCGACAGCCCTGAGGTTTGCTTTCTTT	CASRESTALRFAFF
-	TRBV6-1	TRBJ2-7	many	TGTGCCAGCACGGTCATAGGTCCCTACGAGCAGTACTTC	CASTVIGPYEQYF
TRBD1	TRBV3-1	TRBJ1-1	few	TGTGCCAGCAGCCAAGAAGGGGGCTCTAAGGCTTTCTTT	CASSQEGGSKAFF
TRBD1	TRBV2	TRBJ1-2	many	TGTGCCAGCAGTGTCGACAGGGTCTATGGCTACACCTTC	CASSVDRVYGYTF
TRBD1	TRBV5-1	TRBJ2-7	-	TGTGCCAGCAGCTTGGCCGTTTCGACAGGGGGAACTTCCTACGAGCAGTACTTC	CASSLAVSTGGTSYEQYF
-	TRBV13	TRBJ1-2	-	TGTGCCAGCAGCCAGGGGCGGCCGAACTATGGCTACACCTTC	CASSQGRPNYGYTF
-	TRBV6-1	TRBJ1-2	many	TGTGCCAGCAGCCCGGGAGGCGGACTAAACTATGGCTACACCTTC	CASSPGGGLNYGYTF
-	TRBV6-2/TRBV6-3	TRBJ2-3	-	TGTGCCGGCAGATCAGGGGGAGGGCCGGGAGATACGCAGTATTTT	CAGRSGGGPGDTQYF
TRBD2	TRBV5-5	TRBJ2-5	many	TGTGCCAGCAGCTCTAGACTAGCGGAGTACCAAGAGACCCAGTACTTC	CASSSRLAEYQETQYF
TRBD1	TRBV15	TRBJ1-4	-	TGTGCCACCAGCGTAGGGGACAGCAATTCGGAAAAACTGTTTTTT	CATSVGDSNSEKLFF
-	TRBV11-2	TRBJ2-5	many	TGTGCCAGCAGCTTCCCCCGGGACTCCGAAGAGACCCAGTACTTC	CASSFPRDSEETQYF
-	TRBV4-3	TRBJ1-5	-	TGCGCCAGCAGCCACGACCTCGGGGGCGGGCAGCCCCAGCATTTT	CASSHDLGGGQPQHF
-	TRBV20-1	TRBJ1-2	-	TGCAGTGCTAGAGTGGTCTATGGCTACACCTTC	CSARVVYGYTF
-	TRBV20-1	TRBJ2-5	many	TGCAGTGCTAGACAGGGGGGGGAGACCCAGTACTTC	CSARQGGETQYF
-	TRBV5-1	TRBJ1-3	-	TGCGCCAGCAGCATTACTCCAGGGAGCTCTGGAAACACCATATATTTT	CASSITPGSSGNTIYF
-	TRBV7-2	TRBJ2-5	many	TGTGCCAGCAGCTTAGAGGGAGGCGGGGAAGAGACCCAGTACTTC	CASSLEGGGEETQYF
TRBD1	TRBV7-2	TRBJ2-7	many	TGTGCCAGCAGCTTCGGGACAGTCACCTACGAGCAGTACTTC	CASSFGTVTYEQYF
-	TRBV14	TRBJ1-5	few	TGTGCCAGCAGCCAATTAAGGGACACCAATCAGCCCCAGCATTTT	CASSQLRDTNQPQHF
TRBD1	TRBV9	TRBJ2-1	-	TGTGCCAGCAGCGCCGGGACAGTGTCTTTTGAGCAGTTCTTC	CASSAGTVSFEQFF
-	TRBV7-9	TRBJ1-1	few	TGTGCCAGCAGCTTGGATACTTGGAGAAACCCGAACACTGAAGCTTTCTTT	CASSLDTWRNPNTEAFF
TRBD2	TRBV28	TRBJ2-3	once	TGTGCCAGCCAGGGTAGCGGGACCACAGATACGCAGTATTTT	CASQGSGTTDTQYF
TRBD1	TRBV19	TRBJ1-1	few	TGTGCCAGTAACCGGGACAGGGGAAACACTGAAGCTTTCTTT	CASNRDRGNTEAFF
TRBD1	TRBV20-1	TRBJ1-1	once	TGCAGTGCTAGAGAGGGACAGGTGAACACTGAAGCTTTCTTT	CSAREGQVNTEAFF
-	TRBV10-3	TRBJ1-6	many	TGTGCCATCAGTGAGTCGGCAGATTCACCCCTCCACTTT	CAISESADSPLHF